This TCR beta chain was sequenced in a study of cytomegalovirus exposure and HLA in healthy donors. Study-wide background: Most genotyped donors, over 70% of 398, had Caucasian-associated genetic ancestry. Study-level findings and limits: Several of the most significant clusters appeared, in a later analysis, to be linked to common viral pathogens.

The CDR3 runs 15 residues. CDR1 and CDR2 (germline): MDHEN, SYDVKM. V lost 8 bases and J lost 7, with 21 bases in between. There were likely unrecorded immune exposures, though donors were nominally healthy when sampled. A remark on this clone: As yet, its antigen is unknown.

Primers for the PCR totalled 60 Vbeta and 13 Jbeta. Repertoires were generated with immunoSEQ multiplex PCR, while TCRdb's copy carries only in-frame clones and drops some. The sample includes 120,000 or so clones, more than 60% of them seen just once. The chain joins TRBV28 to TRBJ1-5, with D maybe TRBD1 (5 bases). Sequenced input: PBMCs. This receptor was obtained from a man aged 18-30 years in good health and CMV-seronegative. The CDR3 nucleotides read TGTGCCAGCCGGCCCCTGGGGACGCGGGGGCAGCCCCAGCATTTT. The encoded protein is CASRPLGTRGQPQHF.